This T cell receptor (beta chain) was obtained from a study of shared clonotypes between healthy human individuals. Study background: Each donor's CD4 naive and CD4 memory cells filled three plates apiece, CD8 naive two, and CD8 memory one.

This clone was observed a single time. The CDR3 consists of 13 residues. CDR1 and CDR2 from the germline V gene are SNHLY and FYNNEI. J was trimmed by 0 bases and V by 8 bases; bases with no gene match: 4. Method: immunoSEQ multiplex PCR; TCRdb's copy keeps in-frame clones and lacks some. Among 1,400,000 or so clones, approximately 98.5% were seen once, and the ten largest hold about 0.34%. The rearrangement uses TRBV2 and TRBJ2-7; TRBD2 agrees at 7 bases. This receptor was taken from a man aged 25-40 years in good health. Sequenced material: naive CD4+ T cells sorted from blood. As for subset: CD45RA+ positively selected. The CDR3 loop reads CASQAGPSYEQYF. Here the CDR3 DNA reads TGTGCCAGCCAAGCGGGACCCTCCTACGAGCAGTACTTC. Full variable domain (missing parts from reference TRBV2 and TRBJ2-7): EPEVTQTPSHQVTQMGQEVILRCVPISNHLYFYWYRQILGQKVEFLVSFYNNEISEKSEIFDDQFSVERPDGSNFTLKIRSTKLEDSAMYFCASQAGPSYEQYFGPGTRLTVT.